A single T cell receptor beta chain is shown here with its context. No antigen is known for it. Data came from immunoSEQ multiplex PCR; TCRdb stores just in-frame clones and leaves some out. Among about 470,000 clones listed, roughly 88% were seen once. Treatment meaning: roughly 19 received Ad26.COV2.S at low or high dose, single or two shots; 5 received placebo; per-sample allocation not given. Specimens were obtained on day 63 following the first vaccine or placebo injection. CDR3 size: 16 residues. Germline V lookup: CDR1 MNHEY, CDR2 SVGAGI. The V segment lost 0 bases and the J segment 4 bases; nucleotides outside the gene matches: 6. This sample stems from a study of Ad26.COV2.S vaccination and SARS-CoV-2 variants. General study findings and limits: TCR breadth and depth analyses may have underestimated total T cell responses. Reportedly, after vaccination the spike-specific CD8+ and CD4+ T cell responses displayed substantial breadth.

Sequenced here: peripheral blood, sampled in a trial of Ad26.COV2.S vaccine versus placebo. The source of this sequence is a person between 18 and 65 years old who received the Ad26.COV2.S COVID-19 vaccine or a placebo. This chain uses TRBV6-5 with TRBJ2-1; 7 bases fit TRBD2. In DNA form, the CDR3 reads TGTGCCAGCAGTTACTCTATCCTAGCGGAATACAATGAGCAGTTCTTC. Translated, it gives CASSYSILAEYNEQFF.